This TCR beta chain derives from a study of cytomegalovirus exposure and HLA in healthy donors. The PCR was carried out with 60 Vbeta primers and 13 Jbeta primers. Profiled with immunoSEQ multiplex PCR; TCRdb holds only in-frame clones, not every one. The listing records some 140,000 clones. CDR3 length equals 17 residues. Per the germline V gene, CDR1 is SGHRS and CDR2 is YFSETQ. The V and J ends lost 0 bases and 1 base, in that order; junction bases with no gene match: 7. V and J are TRBV5-1 and TRBJ2-3; 8 positions match TRBD2. The receptor comes from an older woman in good health and CMV-seronegative. The sample comprised PBMCs. The chain's CDR3 is CASSLAETTSGTDTQYF. CDR3 nucleotide sequence: TGCGCCAGCAGCTTGGCCGAAACGACTAGCGGCACAGATACGCAGTATTTT.